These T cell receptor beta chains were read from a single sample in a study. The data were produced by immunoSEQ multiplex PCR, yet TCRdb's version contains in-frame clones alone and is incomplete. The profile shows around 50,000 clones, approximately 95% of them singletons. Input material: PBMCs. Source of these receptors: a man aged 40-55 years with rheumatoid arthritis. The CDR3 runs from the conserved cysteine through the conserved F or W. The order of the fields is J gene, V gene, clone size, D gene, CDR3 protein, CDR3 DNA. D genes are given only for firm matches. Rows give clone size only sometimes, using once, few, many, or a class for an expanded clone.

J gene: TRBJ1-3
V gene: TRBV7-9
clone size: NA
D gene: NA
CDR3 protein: CASSWPDIGNTIYF
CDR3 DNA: TGTGCCAGCAGCTGGCCGGACATCGGAAACACCATATATTTT

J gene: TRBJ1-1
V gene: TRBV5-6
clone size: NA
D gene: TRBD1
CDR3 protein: CASSDGTGNTEAFF
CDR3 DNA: TGTGCCAGCAGCGACGGGACAGGGAACACTGAAGCTTTCTTT

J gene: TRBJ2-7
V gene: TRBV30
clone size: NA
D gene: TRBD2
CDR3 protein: CAWRLTSGITEYF
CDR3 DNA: TGTGCCTGGAGACTTACTAGCGGGATAACGGAGTACTTC

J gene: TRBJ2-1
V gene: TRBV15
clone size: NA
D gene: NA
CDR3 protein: CATSRGEDNTQFF
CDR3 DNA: TGTGCCACCAGCAGGGGGGAGGACAACACCCAGTTCTTC

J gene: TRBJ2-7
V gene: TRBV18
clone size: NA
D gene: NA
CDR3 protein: CASSPGGSYEQYF
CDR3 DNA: TGTGCCAGCTCACCAGGGGGCTCCTACGAGCAGTACTTC

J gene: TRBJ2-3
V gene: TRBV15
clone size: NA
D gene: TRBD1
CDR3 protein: CATSREDREEDTQYF
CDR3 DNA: TGTGCCACCAGCAGAGAGGACAGGGAAGAGGATACGCAGTATTTT

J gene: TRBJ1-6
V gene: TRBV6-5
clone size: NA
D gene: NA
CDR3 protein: CASSYRQGMNSPLHF
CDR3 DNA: TGTGCCAGCAGTTATCGGCAGGGTATGAATTCACCCCTCCACTTT

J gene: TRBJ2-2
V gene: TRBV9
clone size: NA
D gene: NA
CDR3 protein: CASSVSVGTTNTGELFF
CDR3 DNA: TGTGCCAGCAGCGTTTCGGTCGGGACAACGAACACCGGGGAGCTGTTTTTT

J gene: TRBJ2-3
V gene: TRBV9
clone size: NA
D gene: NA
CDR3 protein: CASSVGLALDTDTQYF
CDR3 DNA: TGTGCCAGCAGCGTAGGTCTAGCCCTTGACACAGATACGCAGTATTTT

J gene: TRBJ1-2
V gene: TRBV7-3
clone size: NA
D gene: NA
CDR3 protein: CASSLTSASNGYTF
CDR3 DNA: TGTGCCAGCAGCTTAACATCGGCGTCCAATGGCTACACCTTC

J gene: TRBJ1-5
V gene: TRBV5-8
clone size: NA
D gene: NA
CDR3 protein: CASSAKGGFVNQPQHF
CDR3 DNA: TGTGCCAGCAGCGCCAAAGGGGGGTTCGTCAATCAGCCCCAGCATTTT

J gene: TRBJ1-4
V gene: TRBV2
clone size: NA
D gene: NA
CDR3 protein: CASSVGGTGEKLFF
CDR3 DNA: TGTGCCAGCAGTGTGGGAGGGACGGGTGAAAAACTGTTTTTT

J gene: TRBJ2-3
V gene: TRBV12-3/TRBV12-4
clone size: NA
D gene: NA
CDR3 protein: CASRVQGADTQYF
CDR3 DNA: TGTGCCAGCAGAGTACAGGGAGCAGATACGCAGTATTTT

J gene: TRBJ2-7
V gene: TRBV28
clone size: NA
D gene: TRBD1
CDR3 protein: CASSQTGGSSYEQYF
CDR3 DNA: TGTGCCAGCAGTCAAACAGGGGGGAGCTCCTACGAGCAGTACTTC

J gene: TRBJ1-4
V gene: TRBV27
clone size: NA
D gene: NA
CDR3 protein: CASRPNPGEKLFF
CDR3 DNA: TGTGCCAGCAGACCTAATCCTGGTGAAAAACTGTTTTTT

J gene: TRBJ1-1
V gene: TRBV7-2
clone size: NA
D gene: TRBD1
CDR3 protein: CASSLKRILGQGEAFF
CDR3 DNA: TGTGCCAGCAGCCTGAAACGGATCCTAGGACAGGGTGAAGCTTTCTTT

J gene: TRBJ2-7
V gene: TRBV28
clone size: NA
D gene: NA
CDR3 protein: CASRDNYEQYF
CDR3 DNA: TGTGCCAGCAGGGATAACTACGAGCAGTACTTC

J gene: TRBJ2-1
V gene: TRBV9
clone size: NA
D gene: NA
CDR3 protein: CASSVVQGTEQFF
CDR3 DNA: TGTGCCAGCAGCGTAGTTCAGGGGACGGAGCAGTTCTTC

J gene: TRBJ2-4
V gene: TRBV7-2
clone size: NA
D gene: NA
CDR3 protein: CASSQSNFHQYF
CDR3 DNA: TGTGCCAGCAGCCAATCTAACTTTCATCAGTACTTC

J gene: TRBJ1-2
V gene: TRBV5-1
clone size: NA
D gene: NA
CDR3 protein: CASSPDSFNYGYTF
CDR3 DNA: TGCGCCAGCAGCCCGGACAGTTTCAACTATGGCTACACCTTC

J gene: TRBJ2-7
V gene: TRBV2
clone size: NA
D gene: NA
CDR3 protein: CASRGTTVAASKSYEQYF
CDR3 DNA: TGTGCCAGCAGAGGAACGACTGTAGCGGCATCGAAATCCTACGAGCAGTACTTC

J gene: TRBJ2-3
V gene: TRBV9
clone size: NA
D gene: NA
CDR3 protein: CASSPRGSTDTQYF
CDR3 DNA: TGTGCCAGCAGCCCCAGGGGCAGCACAGATACGCAGTATTTT

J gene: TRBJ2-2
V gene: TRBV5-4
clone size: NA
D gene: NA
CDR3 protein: CASSLTGSNTGELFF
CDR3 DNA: TGTGCCAGCAGCTTGACCGGTTCGAACACCGGGGAGCTGTTTTTT

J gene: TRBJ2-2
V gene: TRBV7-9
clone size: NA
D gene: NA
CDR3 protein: CASSLMGTGELFF
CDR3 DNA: TGTGCCAGCAGCTTAATGGGAACCGGGGAGCTGTTTTTT

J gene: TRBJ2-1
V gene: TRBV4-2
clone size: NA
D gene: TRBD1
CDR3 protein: CASSLRQGNTYNEQFF
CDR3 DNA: TGTGCCAGCAGCCTTCGACAGGGTAATACCTACAATGAGCAGTTCTTC

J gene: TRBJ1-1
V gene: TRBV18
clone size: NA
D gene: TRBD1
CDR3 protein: CASSPTGGTEAFF
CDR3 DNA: TGTGCCAGCTCACCGACAGGGGGCACTGAAGCTTTCTTT

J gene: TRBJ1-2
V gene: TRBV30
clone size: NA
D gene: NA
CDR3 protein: CAWGKETNYGYTF
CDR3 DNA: TGTGCCTGGGGAAAGGAAACTAACTATGGCTACACCTTC

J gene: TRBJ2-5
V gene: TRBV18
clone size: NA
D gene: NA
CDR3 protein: CASSPPGSRETQYF
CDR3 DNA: TGTGCCAGCTCACCTCCGGGGTCTCGGGAGACCCAGTACTTC

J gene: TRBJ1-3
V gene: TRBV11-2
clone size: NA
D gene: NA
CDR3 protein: CASSSPRGVSGNTIYF
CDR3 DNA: TGTGCCAGCAGCTCCCCCCGAGGGGTCTCTGGAAACACCATATATTTT

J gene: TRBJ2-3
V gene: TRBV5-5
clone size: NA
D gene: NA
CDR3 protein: CASSLGTATTSTDTQYF
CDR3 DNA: TGTGCCAGCAGCTTGGGGACAGCCACAACTAGCACAGATACGCAGTATTTT

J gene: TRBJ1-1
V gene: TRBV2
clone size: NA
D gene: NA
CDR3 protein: CASMGPMNTEAFF
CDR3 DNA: TGTGCCAGCATGGGACCGATGAACACTGAAGCTTTCTTT

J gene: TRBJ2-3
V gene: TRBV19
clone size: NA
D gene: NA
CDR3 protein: CASSTTGTPDTQYF
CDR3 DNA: TGTGCCAGTAGTACAACAGGGACCCCAGATACGCAGTATTTT

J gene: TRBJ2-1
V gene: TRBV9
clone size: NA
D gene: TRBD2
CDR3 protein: CASSSTGTSGRNEQFF
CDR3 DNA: TGTGCCAGCAGCTCGACCGGGACTAGCGGGAGAAATGAGCAGTTCTTC

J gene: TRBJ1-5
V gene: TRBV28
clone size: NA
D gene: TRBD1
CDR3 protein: CASRYSGTGQQPQHF
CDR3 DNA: TGTGCCAGCAGATACTCCGGGACAGGGCAACAGCCCCAGCATTTT

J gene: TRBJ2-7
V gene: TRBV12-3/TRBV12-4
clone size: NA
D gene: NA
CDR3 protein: CASSPLGAPQYF
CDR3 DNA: TGTGCCAGCAGCCCACTCGGGGCCCCGCAGTACTTC

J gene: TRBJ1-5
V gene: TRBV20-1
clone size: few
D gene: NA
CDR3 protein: CSASGDSNQPQHF
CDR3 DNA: TGCAGTGCTAGTGGGGACTCCAATCAGCCCCAGCATTTT

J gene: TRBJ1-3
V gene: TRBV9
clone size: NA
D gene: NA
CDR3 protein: CASSVGGNTIYF
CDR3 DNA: TGTGCCAGCAGCGTAGGTGGAAACACCATATATTTT

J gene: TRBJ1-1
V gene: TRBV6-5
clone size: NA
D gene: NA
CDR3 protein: CASSYYQNTEAFF
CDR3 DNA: TGTGCCAGCAGTTACTATCAGAACACTGAAGCTTTCTTT

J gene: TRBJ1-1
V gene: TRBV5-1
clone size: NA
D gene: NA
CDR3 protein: CASSLTGWATEAFF
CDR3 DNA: TGCGCCAGCAGCTTAACAGGGTGGGCCACTGAAGCTTTCTTT

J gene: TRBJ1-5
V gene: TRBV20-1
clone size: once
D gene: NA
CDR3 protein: CSASSNNQPQHF
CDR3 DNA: TGCAGTGCTAGTAGTAACAATCAGCCCCAGCATTTT

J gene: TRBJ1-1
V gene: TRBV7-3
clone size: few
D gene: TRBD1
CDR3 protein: CASSLTGSGTEAFF
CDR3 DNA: TGTGCCAGCAGCTTGACAGGGAGCGGCACTGAAGCTTTCTTT

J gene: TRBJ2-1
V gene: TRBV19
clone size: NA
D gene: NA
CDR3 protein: CASMTGYNEQFF
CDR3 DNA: TGTGCCAGTATGACAGGCTACAATGAGCAGTTCTTC

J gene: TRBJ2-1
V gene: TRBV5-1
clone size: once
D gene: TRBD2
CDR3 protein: CASSFIAGGDEQFF
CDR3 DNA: TGCGCCAGCAGCTTTATAGCGGGGGGCGATGAGCAGTTCTTC

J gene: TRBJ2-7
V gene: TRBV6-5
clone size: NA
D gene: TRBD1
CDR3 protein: CASRLTGGPYEQYF
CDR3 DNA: TGTGCCAGCAGATTGACAGGGGGTCCCTACGAGCAGTACTTC

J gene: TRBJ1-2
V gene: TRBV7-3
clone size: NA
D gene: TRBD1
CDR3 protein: CASSHQGTGASGYTF
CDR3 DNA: TGTGCCAGCAGCCACCAAGGGACAGGGGCCTCTGGCTACACCTTC

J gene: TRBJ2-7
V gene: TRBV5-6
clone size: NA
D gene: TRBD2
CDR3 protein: CASSLGGGAPVYEQYF
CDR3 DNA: TGTGCCAGCAGCTTGGGCGGGGGAGCCCCGGTCTACGAGCAGTACTTC

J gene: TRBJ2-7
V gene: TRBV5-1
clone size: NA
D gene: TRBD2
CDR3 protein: CASVRSGAGGEQYF
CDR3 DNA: TGCGCCAGCGTCAGAAGTGGAGCGGGAGGCGAGCAGTACTTC

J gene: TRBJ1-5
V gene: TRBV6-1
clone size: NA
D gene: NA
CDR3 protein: CASSDSVRGNQPQHF
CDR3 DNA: TGTGCCAGCAGTGATTCTGTGAGGGGCAATCAGCCCCAGCATTTT

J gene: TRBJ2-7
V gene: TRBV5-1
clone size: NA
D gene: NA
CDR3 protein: CASRGWSAYEQYF
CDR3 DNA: TGCGCCAGCAGGGGGTGGAGCGCCTACGAGCAGTACTTC

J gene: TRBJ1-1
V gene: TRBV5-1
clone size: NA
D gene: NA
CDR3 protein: CASSLKRGNTEAFF
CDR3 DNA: TGCGCCAGCAGCTTAAAACGGGGGAACACTGAAGCTTTCTTT

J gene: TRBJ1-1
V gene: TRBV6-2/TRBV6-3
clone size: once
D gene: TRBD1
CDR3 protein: CASSYPEGRGRPEAFF
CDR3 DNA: TGTGCCAGCAGTTACCCCGAGGGCAGGGGGCGACCTGAAGCTTTCTTT

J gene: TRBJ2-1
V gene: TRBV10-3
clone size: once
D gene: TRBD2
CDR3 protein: CAIGLAGEQFF
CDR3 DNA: TGTGCCATCGGACTAGCGGGTGAGCAGTTCTTC

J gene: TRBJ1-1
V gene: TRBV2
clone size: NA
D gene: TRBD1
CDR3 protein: CASGRGRDSEAFF
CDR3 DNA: TGTGCCAGCGGGAGGGGGAGGGACAGTGAAGCTTTCTTT

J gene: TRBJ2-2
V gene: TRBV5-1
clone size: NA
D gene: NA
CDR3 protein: CASSFGTPNTGELFF
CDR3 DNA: TGCGCCAGCAGCTTCGGGACTCCGAACACCGGGGAGCTGTTTTTT

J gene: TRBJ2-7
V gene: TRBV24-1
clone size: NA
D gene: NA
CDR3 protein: CATSDSFRPYF
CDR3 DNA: TGTGCCACCAGTGATTCTTTTCGTCCGTACTTC

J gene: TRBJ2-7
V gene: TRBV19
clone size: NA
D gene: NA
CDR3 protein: CASSIVGRGEEQYF
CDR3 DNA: TGTGCCAGTAGTATAGTTGGACGGGGTGAAGAGCAGTACTTC

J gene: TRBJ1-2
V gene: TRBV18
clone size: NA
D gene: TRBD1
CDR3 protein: CASSRDREGNGYTF
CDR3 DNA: TGTGCCAGCTCTCGCGACAGGGAAGGTAATGGCTACACCTTC

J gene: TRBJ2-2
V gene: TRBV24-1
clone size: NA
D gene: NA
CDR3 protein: CATSDLQGADTGELFF
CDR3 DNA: TGTGCCACCAGTGATTTGCAAGGGGCGGACACCGGGGAGCTGTTTTTT

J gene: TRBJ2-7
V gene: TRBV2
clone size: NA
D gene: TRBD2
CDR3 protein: CASRDYAIEEQYF
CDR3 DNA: TGTGCCAGCCGGGACTATGCCATCGAGGAGCAGTACTTC